This T cell receptor (beta chain) originates from a study of early T cells in non-severe SARS-CoV-2 infection. Study-level background: Chains were unpaired, as sequencing was done on bulk RNA from unsorted whole blood. Study-wide points: VDJdb-based matching was biased toward anti-spike CD8 responses and missed private and CD4 specificities.

The junction had 3 bases not matched to a gene; V was cut back by 1 base and J by 3 bases. Germline V gene data show CDR1 as SGDLS and CDR2 as YYNGEE. The CDR3 runs 16 residues. This clonotype was detected ten times or more. Its specificity is unknown. TCRdb re-called the 5' RACE reads with MiXCR, one entry per CDR3 protein. The table records tens of thousands of distinct CDR3 sequences, almost 9.5% of them present only once. The TCR sequence derives from an adult who was a healthcare worker with PCR-confirmed SARS-CoV-2 infection or an uninfected control (not recorded which). Sequencing was done on a sample of whole blood. This rearrangement joins TRBV9 to TRBJ2-2; 10 nucleotides line up with TRBD2. The CDR3 region has the DNA TGTGCCAGCAGCGTACACAGCGGGAGGGACACCGGGGAGCTGTTTTTT. The encoded protein is CASSVHSGRDTGELFF.